The present TCR beta chain was sequenced within a study of blood T cell repertoires in COVID-19 (TCRdb year 2020). Study-wide context: Samples covering the acute and convalescent phases of COVID-19 were provided by collaborators in the United States, Italy and Spain. The material from the prospective study consisted of cDNA or gDNA derived from T cells, B-cell-depleted T cells, or PBMCs. Subjects who had been exposed to COVID-19, were actively infected with it, or had recovered from it provided the deeply sampled blood TCRbeta repertoires that made up the dataset. The repertoires were released in a freely available public database meant as a resource for research on the immune response to SARS-CoV-2. The samples were drawn from the first 160 participants of the ongoing ImmuneRACE study and from 950 to 1,500 subjects provided by 6 global collaborators. Nearly every sample came with metadata listing a de-identified subject ID, COVID-19 status, age in years and sex. Where available, HLA class I and class II types were obtained from metadata supplied by the sample provider rather than from assay-based typing. Broader findings and caveats from the paper: How much clinical and demographic metadata was included differed by source and by participant, and the metadata was provided uncurated.

Each collaborating institution followed its own protocols to collect whole blood in K2EDTA tubes. Collaborator samples were shipped for TCRbeta analysis as frozen whole blood, isolated PBMCs, or DNA extracted from either sample type. Turning to this clone: Its antigen is currently not known. No quality values exist for individual bases; no much larger clone is one base distant.

TCRbeta CDR3 regions were amplified from genomic DNA by means of the immunoSEQ Assay, a bias-controlled multiplex PCR. The study's own analysis went as follows. Nucleated cell counts per sample were estimated from amplification of reference gene primers within the assay. To quantify the absolute abundance of each unique TCRbeta CDR3 rearrangement, sequence reads were collapsed and filtered. For each sample, productive Simpson clonality was calculated as the square root of Simpson's diversity index across productive rearrangements. TCRdb limited this immuneACCESS table to in-frame rearrangements with V and J called. A share of clones is missing; checked studies link under half to unresolved V genes, and the rest is unexplained. The D gene and trimming were derived from the DNA, and the V and J assignments and clone size from that table. The sample table contains under 300,000 clones; only one count was recorded for around 82% of them. Together, the top ten hold approximately 5.3% of the sample.

The germline V gene encodes CDR1 LNHDA and CDR2 SQIVND (reference sequence). The CDR3 numbers 14 residues from cysteine through phenylalanine. The only DNA kept is the CDR3, 42 bases in frame from the first base. At the junction V is shortened by 5 bases and J by 5 bases, with 15 bases in between. The sample was peripheral blood. The receptor comes from a man at least 80 years old with acute or convalescent COVID-19. The rearranged segments are TRBV19 and TRBJ2-5; the D region possibly corresponds to TRBD1 (7 bases align). The CDR3 corresponds to CASSSGGHLETQYF. The DNA sequence is TGTGCCAGTAGTTCAGGGGGGCATTTGGAGACCCAGTACTTC.